These 23 T cell receptor beta chains were all obtained from the same sample, sequenced in a study of T cell responses to AZD1222 COVID-19 vaccine. TCRdb's copy holds only in-frame clones and misses some; the assay was immunoSEQ multiplex PCR. The repertoire consists of some 130,000 clones, with 92% occurring once and the leading ten covering 2.5% to 4%. Material: peripheral blood, obtained 28 days after the second AZD1222 dose. The receptors come from an adult who received the AZD1222 COVID-19 vaccine.

V and J are TRBV10-3 and TRBJ2-5; 7 nucleotides align to TRBD2. Germline values: CDR1 ENHRY, CDR2 SYGVKD. Trimming cost V 3 bases and J 9 bases; bases outside gene matches: 10. This CDR3 contains 14 residues. The CDR3 loop reads CAISEVGREWAQYF. The CDR3 coding sequence is TGTGCCATCAGTGAAGTAGGGCGGGAGTGGGCCCAGTACTTC.

This chain joins TRBV7-9 and TRBJ2-2; weak D call: TRBD2 (5 bases). CDR1 and CDR2 (germline): SEHNR, FQNEAQ (reference sequence). The CDR3 extends over 15 amino acids. V shed 0 bases and J shed 1 base, with 6 bases lying between them. The CDR3 region is CASSLAGRNTGELFF. CDR3 nucleotides: TGTGCCAGCAGCTTAGCTGGGAGGAACACCGGGGAGCTGTTTTTT.

This chain uses TRBV4-3 with TRBJ2-2, with 9 bases matching TRBD2. The V gene's germline CDR1 is LGHNA and CDR2 YSLEER. Germline trimming cut 0 bases from V and 1 base from J; bases unmatched to any gene: 3. This CDR3 has 17 residues. The CDR3, as DNA: TGCGCCAGCAGCCAAGACAGACTAGCGGAGAACACCGGGGAGCTGTTTTTT. It specifies CASSQDRLAENTGELFF.

The genes are TRBV18 and TRBJ1-4; perhaps TRBD1 as D (5 bases). The CDR3 extends over 16 amino acids. Germline assignment: CDR1 KGHSH and CDR2 LQKENI. Deletions cut 2 bases from V and 4 bases from J, with 14 bases between. The CDR3 is CASSPSLQGGNEKLFF. The CDR3 nucleotides read TGTGCCAGCTCACCATCCCTGCAGGGCGGTAATGAAAAACTGTTTTTT.

DNA for the CDR3: TGTGCCTGGAGTGTATTGAGTCGCGATACGCAGTATTTT. Translating it yields CAWSVLSRDTQYF. The chain links TRBV30 to TRBJ2-3; D not resolved. V gave up 0 bases and J gave up 6 bases, with 10 bases separating them. CDR3 length: 13 amino acids. Germline V lookup: CDR1 GTSNPN, CDR2 SVGIG (reference sequence).

This chain joins TRBV7-3 and TRBJ2-7, with 9 positions matching TRBD2. V lost 5 bases, J lost 3 bases, and 8 bases stayed unmatched. This CDR3 comprises 15 residues. Germline V lookup: CDR1 SGHTA, CDR2 FQGTGA. In nucleotides, the CDR3 is TGTGCCAGCAGCCCAGGGGGAGCGGGGGGCTACGAGCAGTACTTC. Translated: CASSPGGAGGYEQYF.

This chain joins TRBV13 and TRBJ2-5, with D tentatively TRBD1 (5 bases). The germline V and J ends were trimmed by 5 bases and 2 bases, with 12 bases remaining between them. The germline CDR1 and CDR2 sequences are PRHDT and FYEKMQ (reference sequence). The CDR3 has 14 residues. The CDR3 coding sequence is TGTGCCAGCAGCCTAAGGAAGGGGCAAGAGACCCAGTACTTC. The encoded protein is CASSLRKGQETQYF.

The chain is built from TRBV6-5 and TRBJ1-2; 11 positions match TRBD1. This CDR3 spans 16 amino acids. V trimming: 0 bases; J trimming: 4 bases; junction bases outside the gene matches: 4. Germline assignment: CDR1 MNHEY and CDR2 SVGAGI. The CDR3 nucleotides read TGTGCCAGCAGTTACTCTTGGGACAGGGGGGGCTATGGCTACACCTTC. This codes for CASSYSWDRGGYGYTF.

The rearrangement links TRBV7-2 to TRBJ2-1, with 9 positions matching TRBD2. Germline V gene sequence: CDR1 SGHTA, CDR2 FQGNSA. The CDR3 runs to 15 residues. The V and J ends lost 1 base and 4 bases, in that order; junction bases with no gene match: 2. The DNA for the CDR3 is TGTGCCAGCAGCTTAGGTAGCGGGGGTTACAATGAGCAGTTCTTC. It specifies CASSLGSGGYNEQFF.

This clone was detected only a few times. The rearrangement joins TRBV2 to TRBJ2-7; TRBD2 matches at 7 bases. The CDR3 is 12 amino acids. The V gene's germline CDR1 is SNHLY and CDR2 FYNNEI. The V gene end was trimmed by 8 bases and the J gene end by 1 base; junction bases not matched to a gene: 2. The CDR3 is CASAGESYEQYF. CDR3 nucleotides: TGTGCCAGCGCGGGAGAGTCCTACGAGCAGTACTTC.

The chain employs TRBV19 and TRBJ2-7; weak D call: TRBD2 (5 bases). Trimming removed 3 bases at V and 0 bases at J, with 12 bases between. The CDR3 is 15 amino acids. Germline CDR1 and CDR2: LNHDA and SQIVND (reference sequence). CDR3 loop: CASSMVWESSYEQYF. The CDR3 DNA sequence: TGTGCCAGTAGTATGGTCTGGGAGAGCTCCTACGAGCAGTACTTC.

The chain uses TRBV12-5 and TRBJ1-2; D remains unclear. Per the germline V gene, CDR1 is LGHNT and CDR2 is FRNRAP. V was trimmed by 0 bases and J by 4 bases, leaving 9 bases between them. This CDR3 contains 14 residues. As DNA, the CDR3 is TGTGCTAGTGGTTTGGTACCAGAAACCTATGGCTACACCTTC. It translates to CASGLVPETYGYTF.

V is TRBV19 and J is TRBJ1-5; TRBD1 matches 7 bases. Germline trimming cut 5 bases from V and 9 bases from J; bases unmatched to any gene: 13. This CDR3 contains 15 residues. Germline values: CDR1 LNHDA, CDR2 SQIVND (reference sequence). CDR3 DNA: TGTGCCAGTAGTTCCGAGGGGACAGCCCGCGGGCCCCAGCATTTT. Its translation: CASSSEGTARGPQHF.

CDR3 amino acids: CSASLAGMADTQYF. The CDR3 coding sequence is TGCAGTGCTAGTCTGGCAGGGATGGCAGATACGCAGTATTTT. The V gene is TRBV20-1, the J gene TRBJ2-3; D may be TRBD1 (5 bases). The V and J ends lost 3 bases and 4 bases respectively, with 14 bases between them. Germline CDR1 is DFQATT and CDR2 is SNEGSKA (reference sequence). CDR3 length: 14 amino acids.

This clone was counted only a few times. The chain couples TRBV6-6 to TRBJ2-7, with TRBD2 identical over 13 bases. The CDR3 spans 18 residues. Trimming at V came to 5 bases and at J to 2 bases, leaving 12 bases not matched to a gene. Germline CDR1 reads MNHNY; CDR2 reads SVGAGI (reference sequence). CDR3 sequence (DNA): TGTGCCAGCAGTCCCCGGACTAGCGGGAGCGCCCGAGCCTACGAGCAGTACTTC. Translated, it gives CASSPRTSGSARAYEQYF.

The chain employs TRBV11-2 and TRBJ2-7, with no clear D. V lost 1 base and J lost 2, with 9 bases in between. CDR3 length: 14 amino acids. Germline CDR1 reads SGHAT; CDR2 reads FQNNGV. The chain's CDR3 is CASSLGAGTYEQYF. Written as DNA, the CDR3 is TGTGCCAGCAGCTTAGGGGCAGGCACCTACGAGCAGTACTTC.

CDR3 loop: CASSAQGLSSGNTIYF. CDR3 coding DNA: TGTGCCAGCAGCGCCCAAGGACTGAGCTCTGGAAACACCATATATTTT. The chain links TRBV7-9 to TRBJ1-3; unclear D gene. Trimming cost V 5 bases and J 0 bases, with 14 bases left between them. Per germline, CDR1 SEHNR and CDR2 FQNEAQ (reference sequence). This CDR3 has 16 amino acids.

This chain connects TRBV5-1 to TRBJ1-1; D is unclear. V lost 0 bases to trimming and J lost 6 bases, with 12 bases between them. Germline V lookup: CDR1 SGHRS, CDR2 YFSETQ. There are 14 residues in the CDR3. The CDR3 region is CASSLGHYLAEAFF. The CDR3 nucleotides are TGCGCCAGCAGCTTGGGACACTACCTCGCTGAAGCTTTCTTT.

The chain recombines TRBV5-4 with TRBJ2-7; 15 bases map to TRBD2. Germline V gene data show CDR1 as SGHNT and CDR2 as YYREEE (reference sequence). This CDR3 is 14 amino acids long. Unmatched junction bases numbered 2, after V lost 4 bases and J lost 6 bases. CDR3 residues: CASSLGLAGGEQYF. CDR3 DNA: TGTGCCAGCAGCCTGGGACTAGCGGGAGGCGAGCAGTACTTC.

The J gene is TRBJ2-7, the V gene TRBV7-9; 12 nucleotides line up with TRBD1. The CDR3 is made up of 16 amino acids. Germline V CDR1 and CDR2: SEHNR, FQNEAQ (reference sequence). Trimming cost V 2 bases and J 3 bases; bases outside gene matches: 5. The CDR3 protein is CASSLFGTGGGYEQYF. CDR3 DNA: TGTGCCAGCAGCTTATTCGGGACAGGGGGCGGCTACGAGCAGTACTTC.

V is TRBV7-2 and J is TRBJ2-7; D possibly uses TRBD1 or TRBD2 (5 bases each). Germline V CDR1 and CDR2: SGHTA, FQGNSA. This CDR3 contains 15 residues. Trimming removed 4 bases at V and 2 bases at J, with 15 bases between. In DNA, the CDR3 is TGTGCCAGCAGCTCCGCCGGGACGGCAACCTACGAGCAGTACTTC. It translates to CASSSAGTATYEQYF. The complete variable domain, with remaining parts taken from reference TRBV7-2 and TRBJ2-7, reads GAGVSQSPSNKVTEKGKDVELRCDPISGHTALYWYRQSLGQGLEFLIYFQGNSAPDKSGLPSDRFSAERTGGSVSTLTIQRTQQEDSAVYLCASSSAGTATYEQYFGPGTRLTVT.

The chain links TRBV24-1 to TRBJ1-5; D is uncertain. The germline CDR1 and CDR2 sequences are KGHDR and SFDVKD. V lost 5 bases to trimming and J lost 3 bases, with 7 bases between them. CDR3 length equals 13 residues. The DNA of the CDR3 is TGTGCCACCAGTGGCCTCCCCAATCAGCCCCAGCATTTT. Translation: CATSGLPNQPQHF.

The chain joins TRBV5-1 to TRBJ2-2, with 8 bases aligning to TRBD1. CDR3 length: 15 residues. CDR1 SGHRS and CDR2 YFSETQ come from the germline V gene. Trimming cost V 5 bases and J 2 bases; bases outside gene matches: 5. CDR3 bases: TGCGCCAGCAGTCAGGGGGCTCTAAACACCGGGGAGCTGTTTTTT. Translating gives CASSQGALNTGELFF.